This T cell receptor beta chain emerged from a study of blood T cell repertoires in COVID-19. Study-wide background: Spain, Italy and the United States supplied samples that represented acute and convalescent COVID-19.

V was trimmed by 8 bases and J by 4 bases, leaving 5 bases between them. Germline CDR1 is MDHEN and CDR2 is SYDVKM. This CDR3 comprises 11 residues. Original analysis: Reference gene primer amplification gave nucleated cell count estimates. Generated by immunoSEQ multiplex PCR, the TCRdb table keeps only in-frame clones and is missing some. V, J and clone size derive from that table, while D and trimming were established from the DNA sequence. The sample lists about 180,000 clones; 84% were seen once. This sequence was found in a man younger than 35 with active or convalescent COVID-19. Sequenced material: peripheral blood. The V and J genes are TRBV28 and TRBJ2-2; D is undetermined. Here the CDR3 DNA reads TGTGCCAGCTTATCCACCGGGGAGCTGTTTTTT. Its translation: CASLSTGELFF.